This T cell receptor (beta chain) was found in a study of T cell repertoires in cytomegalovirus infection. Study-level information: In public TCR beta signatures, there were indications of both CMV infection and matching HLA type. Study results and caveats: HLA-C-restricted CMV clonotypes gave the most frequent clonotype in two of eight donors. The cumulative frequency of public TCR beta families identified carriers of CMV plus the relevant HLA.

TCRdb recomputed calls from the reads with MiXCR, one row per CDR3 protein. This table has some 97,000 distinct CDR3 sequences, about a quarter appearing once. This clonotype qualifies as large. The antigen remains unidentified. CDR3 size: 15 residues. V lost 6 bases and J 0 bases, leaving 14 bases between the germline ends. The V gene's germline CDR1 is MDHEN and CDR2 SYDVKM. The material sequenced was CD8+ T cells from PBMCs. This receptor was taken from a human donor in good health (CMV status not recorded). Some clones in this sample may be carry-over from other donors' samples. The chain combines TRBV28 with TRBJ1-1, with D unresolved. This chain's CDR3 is CASSPAGFVNTEAFF. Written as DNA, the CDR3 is TGTGCCAGCAGCCCTGCGGGGTTTGTGAACACTGAAGCTTTCTTT.